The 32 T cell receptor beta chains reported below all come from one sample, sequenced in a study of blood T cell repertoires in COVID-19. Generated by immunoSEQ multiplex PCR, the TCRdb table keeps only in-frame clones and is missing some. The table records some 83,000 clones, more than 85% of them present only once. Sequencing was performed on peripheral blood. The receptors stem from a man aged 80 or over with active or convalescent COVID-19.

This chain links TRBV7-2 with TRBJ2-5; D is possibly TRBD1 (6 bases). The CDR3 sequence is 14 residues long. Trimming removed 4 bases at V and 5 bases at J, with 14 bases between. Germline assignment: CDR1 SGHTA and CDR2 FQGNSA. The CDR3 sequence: CASSSDSTGETQYF. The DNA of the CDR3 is TGTGCCAGCAGCTCTGACAGCACAGGGGAGACCCAGTACTTC.

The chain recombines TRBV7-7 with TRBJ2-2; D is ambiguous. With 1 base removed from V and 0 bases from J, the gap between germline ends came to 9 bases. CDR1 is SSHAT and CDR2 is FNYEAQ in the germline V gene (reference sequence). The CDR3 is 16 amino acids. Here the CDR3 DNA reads TGTGCCAGCAGCTTAGGTCCAGTTGCGAACACCGGGGAGCTGTTTTTT. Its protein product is CASSLGPVANTGELFF. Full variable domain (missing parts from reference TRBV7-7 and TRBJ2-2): GAGVSQSPRYKVTKRGQDVTLRCDPISSHATLYWYQQALGQGPEFLTYFNYEAQPDKSGLPSDRFSAERPEGSISTLTIQRTEQRDSAMYRCASSLGPVANTGELFFGEGSRLTVL.

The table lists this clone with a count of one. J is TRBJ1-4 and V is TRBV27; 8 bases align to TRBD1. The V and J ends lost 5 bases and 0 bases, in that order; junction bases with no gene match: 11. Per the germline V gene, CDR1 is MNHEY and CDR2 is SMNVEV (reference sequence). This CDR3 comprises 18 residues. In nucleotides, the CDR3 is TGTGCCAGCAGTGGAAGGACAGGGTCGAGACCAACTAATGAAAAACTGTTTTTT. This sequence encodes CASSGRTGSRPTNEKLFF.

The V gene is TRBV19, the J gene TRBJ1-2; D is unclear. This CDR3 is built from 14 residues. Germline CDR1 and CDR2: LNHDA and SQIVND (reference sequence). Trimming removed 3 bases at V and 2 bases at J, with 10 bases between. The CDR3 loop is CASSISRVNYGYTF. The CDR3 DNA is TGTGCCAGTAGTATCTCGAGAGTCAACTATGGCTACACCTTC.

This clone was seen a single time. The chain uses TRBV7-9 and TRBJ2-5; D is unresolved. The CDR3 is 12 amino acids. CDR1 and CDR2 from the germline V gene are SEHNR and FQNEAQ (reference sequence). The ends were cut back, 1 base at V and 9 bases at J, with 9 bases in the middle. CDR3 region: CASSLEAAPQYF. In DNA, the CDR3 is TGTGCCAGCAGCTTAGAGGCGGCCCCCCAGTACTTC.

CDR3: CAISDRQHGSYGYTF. The CDR3 region has the DNA TGTGCCATCAGTGACAGGCAACATGGAAGTTATGGCTACACCTTC. The V and J genes are TRBV10-3 and TRBJ1-2, with D unresolved. CDR3 length: 15 residues. Trimming took off 3 bases at V and 5 bases at J, with 16 bases between the two ends. Germline V lookup: CDR1 ENHRY, CDR2 SYGVKD.

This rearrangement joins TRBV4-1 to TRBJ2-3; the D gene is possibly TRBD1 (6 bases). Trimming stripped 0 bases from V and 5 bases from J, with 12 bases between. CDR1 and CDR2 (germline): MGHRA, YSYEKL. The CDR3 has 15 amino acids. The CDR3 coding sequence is TGCGCCAGCAGCCAAGATTCCCAGGGGAGAGATACGCAGTATTTT. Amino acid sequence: CASSQDSQGRDTQYF.

CDR3 sequence: CASSLTPGSGNTIYF. The CDR3 DNA follows: TGTGCCAGCAGCTTAACTCCGGGGAGTGGAAACACCATATATTTT. The rearrangement joins TRBV7-3 to TRBJ1-3; no clear D gene. Trimming took 0 bases from V and 3 from J, leaving 9 bases between them. This CDR3 contains 15 residues. CDR1 and CDR2 from the germline V gene are SGHTA and FQGTGA.

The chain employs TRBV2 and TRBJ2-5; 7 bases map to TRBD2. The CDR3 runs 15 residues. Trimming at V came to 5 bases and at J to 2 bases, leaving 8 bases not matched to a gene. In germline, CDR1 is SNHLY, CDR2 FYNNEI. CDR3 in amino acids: CASSLRLARQETQYF. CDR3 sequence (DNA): TGTGCCAGCAGTCTGCGACTAGCTAGACAAGAGACCCAGTACTTC.

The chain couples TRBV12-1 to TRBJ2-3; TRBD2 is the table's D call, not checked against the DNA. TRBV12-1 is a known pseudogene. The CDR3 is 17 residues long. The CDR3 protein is CASSPTGSTESTDTQYF. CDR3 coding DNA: TGTGCCAGCAGCCCCACCGGGTCCACCGAGAGCACAGATACGCAGTATTTT.

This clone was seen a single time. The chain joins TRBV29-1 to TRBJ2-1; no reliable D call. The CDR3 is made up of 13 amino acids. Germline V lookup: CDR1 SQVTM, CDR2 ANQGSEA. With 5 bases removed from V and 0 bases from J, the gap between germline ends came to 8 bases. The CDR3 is CSVSESSYNEQFF. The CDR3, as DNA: TGCAGCGTTTCGGAGAGCTCCTACAATGAGCAGTTCTTC.

CDR3 sequence: CASSESGRADTQYF. CDR3 coding DNA: TGCGCCAGCAGTGAGTCAGGGCGGGCAGATACGCAGTATTTT. The chain couples TRBV10-1 to TRBJ2-3, with a weak D call TRBD2 (5 bases). This CDR3 comprises 14 residues. V was pared by 0 bases and J by 4 bases, with 8 bases between. Germline lookup yields CDR1 WNHNN and CDR2 SYGVQD (reference sequence).

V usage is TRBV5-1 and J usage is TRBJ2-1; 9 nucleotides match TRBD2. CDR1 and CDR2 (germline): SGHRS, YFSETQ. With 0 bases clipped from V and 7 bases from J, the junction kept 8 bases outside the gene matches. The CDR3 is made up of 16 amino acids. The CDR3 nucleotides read TGCGCCAGCAGCTTGGAGGTGCGGGGGGGCCTGAATGAGCAGTTCTTC. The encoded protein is CASSLEVRGGLNEQFF.

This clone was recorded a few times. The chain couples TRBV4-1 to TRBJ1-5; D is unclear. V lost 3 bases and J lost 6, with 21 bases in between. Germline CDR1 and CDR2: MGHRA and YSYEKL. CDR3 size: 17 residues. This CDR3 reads CASSHTGGAGAGQPQHF. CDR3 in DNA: TGCGCCAGCAGCCATACGGGCGGAGCGGGTGCTGGTCAGCCCCAGCATTTT.

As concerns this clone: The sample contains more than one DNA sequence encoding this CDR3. The CDR3 is CASSSTGYGYTF. The CDR3 nucleotides are TGCGCCAGCAGCTCAACGGGCTATGGCTACACCTTC. The V call is TRBV5-1, the J call TRBJ1-2; no clear D. The length of the CDR3 is 12 residues. The V and J ends lost 3 bases and 4 bases respectively, with 7 bases between them. In germline, CDR1 is SGHRS, CDR2 YFSETQ.

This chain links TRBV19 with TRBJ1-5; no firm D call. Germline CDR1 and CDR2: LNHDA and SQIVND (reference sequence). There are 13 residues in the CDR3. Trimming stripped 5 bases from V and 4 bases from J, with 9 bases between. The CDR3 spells CASSPQVNQPQHF. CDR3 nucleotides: TGTGCCAGTAGTCCCCAGGTAAATCAGCCCCAGCATTTT. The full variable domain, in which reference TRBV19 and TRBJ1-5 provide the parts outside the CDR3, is DGGITQSPKYLFRKEGQNVTLSCEQNLNHDAMYWYRQDPGQGLRLIYYSQIVNDFQKGDIAEGYSVSREKKESFPLTVTSAQKNPTAFYLCASSPQVNQPQHFGDGTRLSIL.

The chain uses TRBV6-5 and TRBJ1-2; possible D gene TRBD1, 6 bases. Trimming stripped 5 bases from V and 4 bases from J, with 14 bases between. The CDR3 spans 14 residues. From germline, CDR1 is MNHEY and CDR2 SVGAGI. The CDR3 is CASSRTAATYGYTF. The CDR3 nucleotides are TGTGCCAGCAGTCGGACAGCCGCTACCTATGGCTACACCTTC.

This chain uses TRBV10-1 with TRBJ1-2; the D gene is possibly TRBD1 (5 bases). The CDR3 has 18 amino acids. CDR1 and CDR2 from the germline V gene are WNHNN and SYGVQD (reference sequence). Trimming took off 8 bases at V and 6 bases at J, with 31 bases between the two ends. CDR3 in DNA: TGCGCCAGCTGTCCGGGGGACCTCGAGAGGGGACGCGACAATGGCTACACCTTC. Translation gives CASCPGDLERGRDNGYTF.

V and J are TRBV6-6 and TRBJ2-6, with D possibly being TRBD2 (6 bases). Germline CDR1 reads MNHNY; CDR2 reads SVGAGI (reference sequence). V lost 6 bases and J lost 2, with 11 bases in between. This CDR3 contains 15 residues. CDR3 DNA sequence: TGTGCCAGCAGAGAAACGGGAGCTGGGGCCAACGTCCTGACTTTC. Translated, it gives CASRETGAGANVLTF.

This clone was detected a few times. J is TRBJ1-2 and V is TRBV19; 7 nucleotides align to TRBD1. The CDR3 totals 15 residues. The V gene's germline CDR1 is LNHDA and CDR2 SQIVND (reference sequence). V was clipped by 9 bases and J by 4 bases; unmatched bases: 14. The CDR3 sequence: CASQNWGQGGYGYTF. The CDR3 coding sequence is TGTGCCAGCCAGAATTGGGGCCAGGGGGGCTATGGCTACACCTTC.

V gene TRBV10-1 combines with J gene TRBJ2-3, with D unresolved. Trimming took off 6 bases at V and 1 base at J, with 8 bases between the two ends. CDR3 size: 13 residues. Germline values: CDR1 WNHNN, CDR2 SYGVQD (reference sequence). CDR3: CASRPSGTDTQYF. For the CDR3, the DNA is TGCGCCAGCAGGCCGAGTGGCACAGATACGCAGTATTTT.

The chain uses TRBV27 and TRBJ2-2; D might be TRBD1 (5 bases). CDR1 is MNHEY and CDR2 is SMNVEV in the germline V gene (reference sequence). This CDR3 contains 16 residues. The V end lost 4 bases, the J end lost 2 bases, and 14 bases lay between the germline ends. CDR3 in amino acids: CASSSGRTRNTGELFF. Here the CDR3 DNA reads TGTGCCAGCAGTTCCGGACGGACAAGAAACACCGGGGAGCTGTTTTTT.

CDR3 nucleotides: TGTGCCAGCATCCCCCAGGGGGGCACCGGGGAGCTGTTTTTT. It translates to CASIPQGGTGELFF. The rearrangement joins TRBV13 to TRBJ2-2; D is possibly TRBD1 (7 bases). CDR1 and CDR2 from the germline V gene are PRHDT and FYEKMQ (reference sequence). The V gene lost 7 bases and the J gene lost 4 bases, with 13 bases spanning the gap. CDR3 length equals 14 residues.

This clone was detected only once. The CDR3 nucleotides read TGTGCCAGCAGTTTAGCGACAGGGGGAAATGAAAAACTGTTTTTT. It specifies CASSLATGGNEKLFF. The chain couples TRBV28 to TRBJ1-4, with 9 bases identical to TRBD1. Unmatched junction bases numbered 3, after V lost 2 bases and J lost 5 bases. The CDR3 is 15 residues long. Germline loops: CDR1 MDHEN, CDR2 SYDVKM.

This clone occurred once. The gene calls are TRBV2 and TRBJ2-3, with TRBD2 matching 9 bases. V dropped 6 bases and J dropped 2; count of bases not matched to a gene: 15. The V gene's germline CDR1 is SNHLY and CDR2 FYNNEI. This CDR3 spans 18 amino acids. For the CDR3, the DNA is TGTGCCAGCAGCGGGATTCCACTGACTAGCGGAGACACAGATACGCAGTATTTT. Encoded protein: CASSGIPLTSGDTDTQYF.

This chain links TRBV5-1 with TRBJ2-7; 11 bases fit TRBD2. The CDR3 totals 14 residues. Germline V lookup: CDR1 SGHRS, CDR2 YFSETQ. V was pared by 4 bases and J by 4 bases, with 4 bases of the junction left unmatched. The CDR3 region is CASSPTSGGYEQYV. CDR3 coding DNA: TGCGCCAGCAGCCCTACTAGCGGGGGTTACGAGCAGTACGTC.

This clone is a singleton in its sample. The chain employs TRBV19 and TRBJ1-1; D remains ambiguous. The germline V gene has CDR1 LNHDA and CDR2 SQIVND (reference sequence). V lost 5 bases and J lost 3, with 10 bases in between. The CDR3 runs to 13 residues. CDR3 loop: CASSSTIDTEAFF. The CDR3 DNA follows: TGTGCCAGTAGTTCTACGATCGACACTGAAGCTTTCTTT.

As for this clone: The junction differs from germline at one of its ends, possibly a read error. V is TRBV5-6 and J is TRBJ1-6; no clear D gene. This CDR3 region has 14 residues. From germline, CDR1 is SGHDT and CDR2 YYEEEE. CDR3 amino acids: CASSFVARGSPLHF. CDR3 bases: TGTGCCAGTAGCTTCGTAGCTCGGGGTTCACCCCTCCACTTT.

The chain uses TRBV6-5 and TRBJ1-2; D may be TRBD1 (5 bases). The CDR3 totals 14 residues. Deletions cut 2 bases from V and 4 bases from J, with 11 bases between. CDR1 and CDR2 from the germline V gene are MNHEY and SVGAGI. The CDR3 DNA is TGTGCCAGCAGTTACGACAGATTTCCCTATGGCTACACCTTC. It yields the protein CASSYDRFPYGYTF.

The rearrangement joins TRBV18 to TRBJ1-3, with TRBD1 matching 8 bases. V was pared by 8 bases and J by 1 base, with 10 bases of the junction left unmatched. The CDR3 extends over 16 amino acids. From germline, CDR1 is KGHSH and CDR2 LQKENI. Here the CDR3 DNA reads TGTGCCAGCGGCGGACAGGGTATGAGTTCTGGAAACACCATATATTTT. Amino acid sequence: CASGGQGMSSGNTIYF.

The CDR3 is CASSRTGDVVQPQHF. The CDR3 DNA follows: TGTGCCAGTAGTAGGACAGGGGACGTAGTTCAGCCCCAGCATTTT. This sequence joins TRBV19 and TRBJ1-5; the match to TRBD1 covers 9 bases. The CDR3 extends over 15 amino acids. With V trimmed by 4 bases and J by 6 bases, 7 bases remained unmatched. The germline V gene has CDR1 LNHDA and CDR2 SQIVND (reference sequence).

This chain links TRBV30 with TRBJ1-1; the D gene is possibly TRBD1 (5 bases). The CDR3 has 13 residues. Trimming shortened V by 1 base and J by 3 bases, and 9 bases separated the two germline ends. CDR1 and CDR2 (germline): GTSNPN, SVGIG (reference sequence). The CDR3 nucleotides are TGTGCCTGGAGTGGAACAGGTCACACTGAAGCTTTCTTT. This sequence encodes CAWSGTGHTEAFF.